These 31 T cell receptor beta chains originate from one sample sequenced in a study of blood T cells in healthy people across ages. Combining a sample-barcoded 5' primer with a J-beta primer mix, a second PCR ran for about 6 to 11 cycles. Each CDR3 protein gets one entry after TCRdb re-called the 5' RACE reads with MiXCR. The profile covers about a million distinct CDR3 sequences, with around two fifths appearing a single time and less than 15% taken by the ten largest. The sequenced material came from blood. The receptors derive from a man between 18 and 35 years old in good health.

This clonotype has at least ten counts. The chain uses TRBV10-3 and TRBJ2-1; D gene ambiguous. CDR3 length equals 12 residues. Germline V gene sequence: CDR1 ENHRY, CDR2 SYGVKD. Trimming pared 2 bases from V and 7 bases from J, leaving 6 bases between. The CDR3 DNA sequence: TGTGCCATCAGTGAGCAAAGGAATGAGCAGTTCTTC. It is translated as CAISEQRNEQFF.

This clonotype has a handful of counts. J is TRBJ1-3 and V is TRBV20-1; perhaps TRBD1 as D (5 bases). CDR1 is DFQATT, CDR2 SNEGSKA, per germline (reference sequence). V was trimmed by 4 bases and J by 1 base, leaving 11 bases between them. The CDR3 runs to 14 residues. The DNA of the CDR3 is TGCAGTGCTACCTCGGGGGTTTCTGGAAACACCATATATTTT. Translated: CSATSGVSGNTIYF.

This chain joins TRBV7-3 and TRBJ1-5; perhaps TRBD1 as D (5 bases). CDR1 is SGHTA, CDR2 FQGTGA, per germline. The CDR3 totals 17 residues. Trimming stripped 5 bases from V and 0 bases from J, with 17 bases between. The CDR3 region is CASSPPTVNYSNQPQHF. CDR3 bases: TGTGCCAGCAGCCCCCCGACAGTAAACTATAGCAATCAGCCCCAGCATTTT.

This CDR3 is CASSVGTGLAGYTF. The CDR3 nucleotides read TGTGCCAGCAGCGTGGGGACAGGGCTCGCGGGCTACACCTTC. This sequence joins TRBV9 and TRBJ1-2, with TRBD1 identical over 9 bases. The V gene end was trimmed by 2 bases and the J gene end by 8 bases; junction bases not matched to a gene: 7. This CDR3 is built from 14 residues. From germline, CDR1 is SGDLS and CDR2 YYNGEE.

This clonotype was counted only a few times. The chain joins TRBV15 to TRBJ2-1, with 9 nucleotides matching TRBD2. J lost 6 bases, V lost 3 bases, and 9 bases had no gene match. This CDR3 is 16 amino acids long. Per germline, CDR1 LNHNV and CDR2 YYDKDF (reference sequence). The CDR3 nucleotides read TGTGCCACCAGCAGGGAGGGACTAGCAGATCTCAATGAGCAGTTCTTC. Its translation: CATSREGLADLNEQFF.

This clonotype is a singleton in its sample. The chain links TRBV20-1 to TRBJ1-2; TRBD1 agrees at 8 bases. CDR1 is DFQATT and CDR2 is SNEGSKA in the germline V gene (reference sequence). The CDR3 contains 12 residues. With V trimmed by 6 bases and J by 7 bases, 7 bases remained unmatched. CDR3 sequence: CSAAGQAGGYTF. Written as DNA, the CDR3 is TGCAGTGCGGCGGGACAGGCAGGTGGCTACACCTTC.

This clonotype has a handful of counts. This chain links TRBV29-1 with TRBJ1-1; TRBD1 is a possible D gene (5 bases). The germline CDR1 and CDR2 sequences are SQVTM and ANQGSEA. The CDR3 length is 10 residues. The V end lost 4 bases, the J end lost 7 bases, and 7 bases lay between the germline ends. CDR3 amino acids: CSVGGVEAFF. The CDR3, as DNA: TGCAGCGTTGGGGGGGTTGAAGCTTTCTTT.

In this sample, this clonotype turned up once. The genes are TRBV12-3 or TRBV12-4 and TRBJ2-1, with D uncertain. With the DNA end fitting TRBJ2-7 better, the J assignment may be wrong. The CDR3 is 13 residues long. The CDR3 sequence is CASTPRTYNEQYF. The CDR3, as DNA: TGTGCCAGCACCCCGCGTACCTACAATGAGCAGTACTTC.

Worth noting for this clonotype: Mismatch with germline at one junction end may stem from a read error. The CDR3 reads CASRMGSTDAQYF. The CDR3, as DNA: TGTGCCAGCAGAATGGGCAGCACAGATGCGCAGTATTTT. The chain is built from TRBV12-3 or TRBV12-4 and TRBJ2-3; D uncertain. The CDR3 has 13 residues.

The V call is TRBV6-9, the J call TRBJ2-3; D is unclear. The CDR3 totals 10 residues. V was cut by 5 bases and J by 10 bases, with 7 bases left in between. From germline, CDR1 is MNHGY and CDR2 SVAAGI. CDR3 nucleotide sequence: TGTGCCAGCAGTACTGTTCCGCAGTATTTT. Translation: CASSTVPQYF.

This clonotype was seen many times. The J gene is TRBJ2-3, the V gene TRBV29-1; TRBD2 agrees at 7 bases. Unmatched junction bases numbered 12, after V lost 7 bases and J lost 2 bases. The V gene's germline CDR1 is SQVTM and CDR2 ANQGSEA. CDR3 size: 15 residues. CDR3: CSAPRGTINTDTQYF. For the CDR3, the DNA is TGCAGCGCCCCGCGTGGGACTATAAACACAGATACGCAGTATTTT.

The chain employs TRBV5-4 and TRBJ1-4; tentatively, D is TRBD1 (5 bases). This CDR3 is built from 14 residues. V was cut by 2 bases and J by 8 bases, with 13 bases left in between. CDR1 and CDR2 from the germline V gene are SGHNT and YYREEE (reference sequence). CDR3 DNA: TGTGCCAGCAGCTTAACCCTGGGGGACGAAAAACTGTTTTTT. Its translation: CASSLTLGDEKLFF.

The chain recombines TRBV9 with TRBJ1-5, with D hard to call. CDR1 is SGDLS and CDR2 is YYNGEE in the germline V gene. V dropped 3 bases and J dropped 0 bases, with 7 bases sitting between them. The CDR3 consists of 14 residues. CDR3 sequence (DNA): TGTGCCAGCAGCGCCCTGGGTAGCAATCAGCCCCAGCATTTT. Its translation: CASSALGSNQPQHF.

The chain recombines TRBV28 with TRBJ1-1, with 7 nucleotides matching TRBD1. Germline lookup yields CDR1 MDHEN and CDR2 SYDVKM. The CDR3 spans 14 residues. V shed 3 bases, J shed 6 bases, and the junction held 7 bases outside the gene matches. The CDR3 protein is CASSFRQGTAEAFF. CDR3 nucleotides: TGTGCCAGCAGTTTCCGACAGGGAACGGCTGAAGCTTTCTTT. Combining the CDR3 with reference TRBV28 and TRBJ1-1 gives the whole variable domain DVKVTQSSRYLVKRTGEKVFLECVQDMDHENMFWYRQDPGLGLRLIYFSYDVKMKEKGDIPEGYSVSREKKERFSLILESASTNQTSMYLCASSFRQGTAEAFFGQGTRLTVV.

The V and J genes are TRBV12-3 or TRBV12-4 and TRBJ2-3; D not resolved. V was shortened by 8 bases and J by 1 base, with 10 bases between the two germline ends. The CDR3 runs to 13 residues. Here the CDR3 reads CASSKVGTDTQYF. Here the CDR3 DNA reads TGTGCCAGCTCAAAAGTGGGCACAGATACGCAGTATTTT.

The rearrangement joins TRBV5-1 to TRBJ1-2; 8 positions agree with TRBD1. The J segment lost 12 bases and the V segment lost 3 bases, leaving 7 bases of the junction unmatched. Germline-derived CDR1 and CDR2 are SGHRS and YFSETQ. The CDR3 covers 12 residues. The CDR3 DNA reads TGCGCCAGCAGCTCCGGACAGGGTCGGGACACCTTC. It codes for CASSSGQGRDTF.

The chain recombines TRBV18 with TRBJ2-3; unclear D gene. Germline values: CDR1 KGHSH, CDR2 LQKENI. The V and J ends lost 2 bases and 2 bases respectively, with 14 bases between them. The CDR3 sequence is 16 residues long. CDR3 protein: CASSPGSPSATDTQYF. CDR3 DNA sequence: TGTGCCAGCTCACCAGGTTCACCCAGTGCCACAGATACGCAGTATTTT.

On this clonotype: At one boundary the junction diverges from the germline segment, which might be a read error. V usage is TRBV4-1 and J usage is TRBJ2-1; D may match TRBD1 or TRBD2 (5 bases each). Germline CDR1 MGHRA, CDR2 YSYEKL. The CDR3 runs 16 residues. CDR3 loop: CGSSQEGRSSYNEQFF. DNA for the CDR3: TGCGGCAGCAGCCAAGAGGGGAGAAGCTCCTACAATGAGCAGTTCTTC.

The rearrangement joins TRBV7-6 to TRBJ1-2; 7 bases map to TRBD1. After removal of 4 bases from V and 0 bases from J, the junction contained 11 bases not matched to a gene. The germline V gene encodes CDR1 SGHVS and CDR2 FNYEAQ. CDR3 length: 17 residues. The CDR3 region is CASSSQNPGQPNYGYTF. DNA of the CDR3: TGTGCCAGCAGCTCCCAAAACCCGGGACAGCCTAACTATGGCTACACCTTC. Complete variable domain (other parts from reference TRBV7-6 and TRBJ1-2): GAGVSQSPRYKVTKRGQDVALRCDPISGHVSLYWYRQALGQGPEFLTYFNYEAQQDKSGLPNDRFSAERPEGSISTLTIQRTEQRDSAMYRCASSSQNPGQPNYGYTFGSGTRLTVV.

V and J are TRBV20-1 and TRBJ1-1; D might be TRBD1 (5 bases). CDR3 length: 14 amino acids. Per the germline V gene, CDR1 is DFQATT and CDR2 is SNEGSKA (reference sequence). Trimming stripped 0 bases from V and 0 bases from J, with 8 bases between. The CDR3 loop reads CSARDRQMNTEAFF. In nucleotides, the CDR3 is TGCAGTGCTAGAGATAGACAGATGAACACTGAAGCTTTCTTT.

To note about this clonotype: An end of the junction differs from the germline gene, which may be a read error. The gene calls are TRBV5-1 and TRBJ1-1; D gene unclear. Germline assignment: CDR1 SGHRS and CDR2 YFSETQ. This CDR3 is 14 amino acids long. CDR3 coding DNA: TGTGCCAGCAGCGTAGGCCCAGAGAACACTGAAGCTTTCTTT. Translated, it gives CASSVGPENTEAFF. The variable domain in full, completed from reference TRBV5-1 and TRBJ1-1, reads KAGVTQTPRYLIKTRGQQVTLSCSPISGHRSVSWYQQTPGQGLQFLFEYFSETQRNKGNFPGRFSGRQFSNSRSEMNVSTLELGDSALYLCASSVGPENTEAFFGQGTRLTVV.

The rearrangement joins TRBV5-1 to TRBJ2-1; D may be TRBD2 (7 bases). The CDR3 runs to 16 residues. V was shortened by 3 bases and J by 8 bases, with 21 bases between the two germline ends. The germline gives CDR1 SGHRS, CDR2 YFSETQ. The CDR3 nucleotides are TGCGCCAGCAGCTCATCGGGGGGCCGGGTTAGCCATGAGCAGTTCTTC. This encodes CASSSSGGRVSHEQFF.

This chain links TRBV4-2 with TRBJ1-4; D is perhaps TRBD1 (5 bases). There are 15 residues in the CDR3. Trimming pared 1 base from V and 4 bases from J, leaving 10 bases between. The germline V gene has CDR1 LGHNA and CDR2 YNFKEQ. CDR3 in DNA: TGTGCCAGCAGCCAAGTTTCAGGACATAATGAAAAACTGTTTTTT. Translation gives CASSQVSGHNEKLFF.

V is TRBV10-3 and J is TRBJ1-4; a weak D match, TRBD1 (6 bases). Trimming pared 4 bases from V and 3 bases from J, leaving 9 bases between. This CDR3 contains 14 residues. Germline lookup yields CDR1 ENHRY and CDR2 SYGVKD. CDR3 amino acids: CAISAGGPNEKLFF. The CDR3 nucleotides read TGTGCCATCAGTGCGGGGGGCCCTAATGAAAAACTGTTTTTT.

V usage is TRBV28 and J usage is TRBJ2-7; TRBD1 aligns across 8 bases. Trimming removed 5 bases from V and 0 bases from J; junction bases left unmatched: 6. The germline V gene has CDR1 MDHEN and CDR2 SYDVKM. This CDR3 has 15 residues. The DNA for the CDR3 is TGTGCCAGCAGTCCGGGACAGGCCCACTCCTACGAGCAGTACTTC. Amino acid sequence: CASSPGQAHSYEQYF.

This clonotype was counted a few times. V and J are TRBV25-1 and TRBJ2-7, with D possibly being TRBD1 (7 bases). V dropped 5 bases and J dropped 3 bases, with 14 bases sitting between them. CDR1 MGHDK and CDR2 SYGVNS come from the germline V gene. The CDR3 spans 14 residues. CDR3 in DNA: TGTGCCAGCAGTTACGGGGGACAGAACTACGAGCAGTACTTC. Translating it yields CASSYGGQNYEQYF.

This clonotype was detected only a few times. This chain joins TRBV6-6 and TRBJ1-4, with a weak D call TRBD1 (6 bases). Germline V gene lookup returns CDR1 MNHNY and CDR2 SVGAGI (reference sequence). This CDR3 is 14 amino acids long. Trimming removed 7 bases at V and 5 bases at J, with 14 bases between. The CDR3: CASTGSGANEKLFF. As DNA, the CDR3 is TGTGCCAGCACTGGGTCGGGGGCAAATGAAAAACTGTTTTTT.

This clonotype appeared once. The chain links TRBV6-1 to TRBJ2-2, with a tentative D call TRBD1 (5 bases). The CDR3 is 16 amino acids. Between the trimmed V and J ends, which lost 3 bases and 1 base, there was a span of 12 bases. CDR1 and CDR2 (germline): MNHNS, SASEGT. Here the CDR3 DNA reads TGTGCCAGCAGTGACAGGGCCGATTTGAACACCGGGGAGCTGTTTTTT. Amino acids: CASSDRADLNTGELFF.

This clonotype was counted a single time. A junction boundary mismatches the germline segment, possibly from a read error. CDR3 sequence reads: CASSLLVAGGTDTQYF. The CDR3 DNA reads TGCGCCAGCAGCTTATTAGTGGCAGGGGGGACAGATACGCAGTATTTT. This chain links TRBV7-3 with TRBJ2-3, with a tentative D call TRBD1 (7 bases). Germline values: CDR1 SGHTA, CDR2 FQGTGA. CDR3 length: 16 residues.

This clonotype was recorded a few times. The chain has TRBV20-1 and TRBJ1-2; D remains ambiguous. Trimming took off 5 bases at V and 3 bases at J, with 10 bases between the two ends. Germline assignment: CDR1 DFQATT and CDR2 SNEGSKA (reference sequence). This CDR3 is built from 12 residues. For the CDR3, the DNA is TGCAGTGCTGGACCGACCGACTATGGCTACACCTTC. Translating gives CSAGPTDYGYTF.

Concerning this clonotype: One junction end disagrees with the germline gene, perhaps due to a read error. Here the CDR3 DNA reads TGTGCCAGCAGCAAAGGCCCTAGTCCTAACAATGAACAGTTCTTC. Translating it yields CASSKGPSPNNEQFF. This rearrangement joins TRBV7-2 to TRBJ2-1; the D is unclear. The CDR3 has 15 residues. Looked up from germline, CDR1 is SGHTA and CDR2 is FQGNSA. Looking up the rest from reference TRBV7-2 and TRBJ2-1 gives the full variable domain: GAGVSQSPSNKVTEKGKDVELRCDPISGHTALYWYRQSLGQGLEFLIYFQGNSAPDKSGLPSDRFSAERTGGSVSTLTIQRTQQEDSAVYLCASSKGPSPNNEQFFGPGTRLTVL.